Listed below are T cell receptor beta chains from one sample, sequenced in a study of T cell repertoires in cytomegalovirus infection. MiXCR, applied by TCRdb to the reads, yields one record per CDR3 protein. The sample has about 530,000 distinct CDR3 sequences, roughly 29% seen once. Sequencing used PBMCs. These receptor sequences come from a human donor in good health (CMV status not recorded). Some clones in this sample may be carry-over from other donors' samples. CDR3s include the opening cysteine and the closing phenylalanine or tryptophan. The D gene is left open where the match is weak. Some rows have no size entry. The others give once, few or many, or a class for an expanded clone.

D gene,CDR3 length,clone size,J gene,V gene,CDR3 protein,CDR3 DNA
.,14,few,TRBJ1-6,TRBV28,CASSFGGNNSPLHF,TGTGCCAGCAGTTTCGGGGGAAACAATTCACCCCTCCACTTT
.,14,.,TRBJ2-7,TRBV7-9,CASSSRPGAYEQYF,TGTGCCAGCAGCTCTCGTCCTGGAGCCTACGAGCAGTACTTC
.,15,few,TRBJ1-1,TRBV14,CASSQDSAGRTEAFF,TGTGCCAGCAGCCAAGATTCCGCAGGGCGAACTGAAGCTTTCTTT
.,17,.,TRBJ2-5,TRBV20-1,CSARDLFEPGLEETQYF,TGCAGTGCTAGAGACCTGTTCGAACCGGGACTGGAAGAGACCCAGTACTTC
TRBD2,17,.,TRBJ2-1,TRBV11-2,CASSTRGGGSSYNEQFF,TGTGCCAGCAGCACGCGGGGCGGGGGGAGCTCCTACAATGAGCAGTTCTTC
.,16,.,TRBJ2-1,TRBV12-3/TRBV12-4,CASSLGGTRPYNEQFF,TGTGCCAGCAGTTTAGGCGGGACCAGGCCGTACAATGAGCAGTTCTTC
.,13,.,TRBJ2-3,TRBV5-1,CASTAVSTDTQYF,TGCGCCAGCACCGCGGTTAGCACAGATACGCAGTATTTT
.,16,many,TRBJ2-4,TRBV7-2,CASSLEGGRGLNIQYF,TGTGCCAGCAGCTTAGAGGGGGGCAGGGGATTGAACATTCAGTACTTC
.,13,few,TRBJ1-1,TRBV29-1,CSVGGHANTEAFF,TGCAGCGTTGGGGGACACGCGAACACTGAAGCTTTCTTT
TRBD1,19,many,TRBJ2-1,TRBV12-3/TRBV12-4,CASSPRGVRQGAWDNEQFF,TGTGCCAGCAGTCCCAGAGGTGTGAGACAGGGGGCCTGGGACAATGAGCAGTTCTTC
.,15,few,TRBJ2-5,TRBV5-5,CASSSSGVPGETQYF,TGTGCCAGCAGCTCTTCAGGGGTCCCAGGGGAGACCCAGTACTTC
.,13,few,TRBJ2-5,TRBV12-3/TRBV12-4,CASGQRGQETQYF,TGTGCCAGCGGACAGAGGGGACAAGAGACCCAGTACTTC
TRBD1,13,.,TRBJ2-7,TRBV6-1,CASTPGQAYEQYF,TGTGCCAGCACTCCGGGACAGGCCTACGAGCAGTACTTC
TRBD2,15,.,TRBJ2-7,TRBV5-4,CASRGTSGRDYEQYF,TGTGCCAGCAGGGGGACTAGCGGGAGAGACTACGAGCAGTACTTC
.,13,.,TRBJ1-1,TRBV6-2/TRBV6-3,CASRWQKNTEAFF,TGTGCCAGCCGGTGGCAGAAGAACACTGAAGCTTTCTTT
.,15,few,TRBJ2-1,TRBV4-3,CASSQEPGRDNEQFF,TGCGCCAGCAGCCAAGAACCGGGTCGGGACAATGAGCAGTTCTTC
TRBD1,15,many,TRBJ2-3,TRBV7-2,CASSPGTGFTDTQYF,TGTGCCAGCAGCCCCGGGACAGGGTTCACAGATACGCAGTATTTT
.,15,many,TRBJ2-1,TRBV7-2,CASSRPSNGYNEQFF,TGTGCCAGCAGCCGTCCTAGTAATGGATACAATGAGCAGTTCTTC